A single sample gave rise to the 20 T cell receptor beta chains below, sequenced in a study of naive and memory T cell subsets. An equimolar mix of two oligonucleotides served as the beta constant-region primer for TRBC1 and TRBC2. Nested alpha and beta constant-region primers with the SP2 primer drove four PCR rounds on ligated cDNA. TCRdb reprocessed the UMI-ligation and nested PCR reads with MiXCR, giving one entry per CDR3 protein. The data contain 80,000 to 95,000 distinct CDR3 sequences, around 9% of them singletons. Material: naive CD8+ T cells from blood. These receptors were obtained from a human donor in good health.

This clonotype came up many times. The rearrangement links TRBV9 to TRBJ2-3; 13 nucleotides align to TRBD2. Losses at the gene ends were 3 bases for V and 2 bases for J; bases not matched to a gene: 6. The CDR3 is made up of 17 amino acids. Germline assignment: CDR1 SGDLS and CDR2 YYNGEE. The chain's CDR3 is CASSAGTSGTITDTQYF. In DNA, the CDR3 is TGTGCCAGCAGCGCCGGGACTAGCGGGACAATCACAGATACGCAGTATTTT. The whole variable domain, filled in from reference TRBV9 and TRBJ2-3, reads DSGVTQTPKHLITATGQRVTLRCSPRSGDLSVYWYQQSLDQGLQFLIQYYNGEERAKGNILERFSAQQFPDLHSELNLSSLELGDSALYFCASSAGTSGTITDTQYFGPGTRLTVL.

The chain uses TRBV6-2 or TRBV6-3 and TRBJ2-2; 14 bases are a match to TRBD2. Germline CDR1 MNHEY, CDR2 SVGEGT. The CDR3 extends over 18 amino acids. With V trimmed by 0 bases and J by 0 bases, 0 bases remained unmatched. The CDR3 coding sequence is TGTGCCAGCAGTTACTCGGGACTAGCGGGAGCGAACACCGGGGAGCTGTTTTTT. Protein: CASSYSGLAGANTGELFF.

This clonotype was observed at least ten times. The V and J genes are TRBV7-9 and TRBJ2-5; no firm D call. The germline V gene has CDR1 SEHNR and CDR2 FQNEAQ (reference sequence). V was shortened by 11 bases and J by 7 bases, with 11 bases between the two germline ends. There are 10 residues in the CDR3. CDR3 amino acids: CAGEKGTQYF. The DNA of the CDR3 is TGTGCCGGAGAAAAGGGGACCCAGTACTTC.

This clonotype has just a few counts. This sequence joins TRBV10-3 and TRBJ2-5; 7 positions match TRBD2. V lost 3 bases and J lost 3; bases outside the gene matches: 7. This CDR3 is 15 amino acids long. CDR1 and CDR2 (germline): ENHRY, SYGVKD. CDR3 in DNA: TGTGCCATCAGTGAATCTGGGGGGGGAAAAGAGACCCAGTACTTC. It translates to CAISESGGGKETQYF.

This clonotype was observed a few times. The CDR3 nucleotides read TGTGCCAGCACCGCGGGTCAGGGGGCTGGTAACATTCAGTACTTC. As protein: CASTAGQGAGNIQYF. The J gene is TRBJ2-4, the V gene TRBV5-4; TRBD1 matches 8 bases. The germline gives CDR1 SGHNT, CDR2 YYREEE (reference sequence). The ends lost 6 bases at V and 7 bases at J; junction bases unmatched: 12. The CDR3 spans 15 residues.

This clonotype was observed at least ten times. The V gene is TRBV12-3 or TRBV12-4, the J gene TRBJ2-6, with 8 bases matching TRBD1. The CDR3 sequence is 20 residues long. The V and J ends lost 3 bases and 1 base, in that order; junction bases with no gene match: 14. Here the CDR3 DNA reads TGTGCCAGCAGTTTTGAGGGTCAGGGGGCGCTTTGGTCTGGGGCCAACGTCCTGACTTTC. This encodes CASSFEGQGALWSGANVLTF.

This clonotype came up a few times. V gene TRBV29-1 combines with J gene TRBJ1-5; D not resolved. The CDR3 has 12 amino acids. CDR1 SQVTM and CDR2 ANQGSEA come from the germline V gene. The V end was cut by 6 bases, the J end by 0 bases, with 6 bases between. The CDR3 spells CSVTDSNQPQHF. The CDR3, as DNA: TGCAGCGTCACAGATAGCAATCAGCCCCAGCATTTT. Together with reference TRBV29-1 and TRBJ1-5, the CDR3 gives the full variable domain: SAVISQKPSRDICQRGTSLTIQCQVDSQVTMMFWYRQQPGQSLTLIATANQGSEATYESGFVIDKFPISRPNLTFSTLTVSNMSPEDSSIYLCSVTDSNQPQHFGDGTRLSIL.

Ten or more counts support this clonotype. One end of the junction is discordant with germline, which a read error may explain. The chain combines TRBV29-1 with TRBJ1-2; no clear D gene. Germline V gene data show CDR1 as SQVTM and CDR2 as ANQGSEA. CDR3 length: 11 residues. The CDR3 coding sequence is TGCAGCGTTGACGCTTCGGGGTGGCTCAACTTC. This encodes CSVDASGWLNF.

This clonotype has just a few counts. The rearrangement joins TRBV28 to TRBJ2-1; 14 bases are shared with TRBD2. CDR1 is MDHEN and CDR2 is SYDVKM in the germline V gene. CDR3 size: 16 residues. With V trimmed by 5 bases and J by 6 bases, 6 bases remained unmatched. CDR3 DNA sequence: TGTGCCAGCAGTCTAGGACTAGCGGGAGGCTTCAATGAGCAGTTCTTC. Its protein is CASSLGLAGGFNEQFF. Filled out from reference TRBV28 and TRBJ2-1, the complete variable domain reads DVKVTQSSRYLVKRTGEKVFLECVQDMDHENMFWYRQDPGLGLRLIYFSYDVKMKEKGDIPEGYSVSREKKERFSLILESASTNQTSMYLCASSLGLAGGFNEQFFGPGTRLTVL.

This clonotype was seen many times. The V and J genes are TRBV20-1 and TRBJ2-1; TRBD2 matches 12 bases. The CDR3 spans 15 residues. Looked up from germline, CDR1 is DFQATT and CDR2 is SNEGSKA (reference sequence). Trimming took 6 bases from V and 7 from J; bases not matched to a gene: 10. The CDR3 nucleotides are TGCAGTGCCGTCGGACTAGCGGGAAAAGTGAATGAGCAGTTCTTC. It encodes CSAVGLAGKVNEQFF.

In nucleotides, the CDR3 is TGCAGTGCTAAAGACGGATTTTCCTACGAGCAGTACTTC. It encodes CSAKDGFSYEQYF. The rearrangement links TRBV20-1 to TRBJ2-7; D gene uncertain. Trimming left V 4 bases short and J 1 base short, with 11 bases between. The V gene's germline CDR1 is DFQATT and CDR2 SNEGSKA (reference sequence). The CDR3 extends over 13 amino acids.

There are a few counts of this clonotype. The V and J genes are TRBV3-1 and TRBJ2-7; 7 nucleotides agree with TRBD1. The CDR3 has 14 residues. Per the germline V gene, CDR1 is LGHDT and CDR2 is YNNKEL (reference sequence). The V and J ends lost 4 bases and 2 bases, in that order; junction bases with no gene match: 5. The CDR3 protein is CASSPGQAAYEQYF. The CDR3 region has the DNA TGTGCCAGCAGCCCCGGACAGGCCGCCTACGAGCAGTACTTC.

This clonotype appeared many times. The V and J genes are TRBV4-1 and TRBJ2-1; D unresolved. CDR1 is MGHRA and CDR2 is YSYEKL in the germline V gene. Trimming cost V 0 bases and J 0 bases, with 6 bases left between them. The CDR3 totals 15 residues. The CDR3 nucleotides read TGCGCCAGCAGCCAAGACGCAAGCTCCTACAATGAGCAGTTCTTC. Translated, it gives CASSQDASSYNEQFF.

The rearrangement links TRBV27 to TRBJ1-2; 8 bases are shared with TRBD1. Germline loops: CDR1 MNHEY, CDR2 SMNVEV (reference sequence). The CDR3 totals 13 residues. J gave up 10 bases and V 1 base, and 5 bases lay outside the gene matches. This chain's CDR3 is CASSLFGDRIYTF. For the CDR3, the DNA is TGTGCCAGCAGTTTATTTGGGGACAGGATCTACACCTTC.

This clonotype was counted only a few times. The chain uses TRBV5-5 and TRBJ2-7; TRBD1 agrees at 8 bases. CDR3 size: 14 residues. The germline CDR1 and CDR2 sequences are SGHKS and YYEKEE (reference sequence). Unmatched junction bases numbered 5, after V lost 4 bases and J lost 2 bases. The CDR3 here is CASSRRDRTYEQYF. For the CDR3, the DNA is TGTGCCAGCAGCCGCAGGGACAGGACCTACGAGCAGTACTTC. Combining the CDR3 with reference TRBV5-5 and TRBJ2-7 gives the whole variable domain DAGVTQSPTHLIKTRGQQVTLRCSPISGHKSVSWYQQVLGQGPQFIFQYYEKEERGRGNFPDRFSARQFPNYSSELNVNALLLGDSALYLCASSRRDRTYEQYFGPGTRLTVT.

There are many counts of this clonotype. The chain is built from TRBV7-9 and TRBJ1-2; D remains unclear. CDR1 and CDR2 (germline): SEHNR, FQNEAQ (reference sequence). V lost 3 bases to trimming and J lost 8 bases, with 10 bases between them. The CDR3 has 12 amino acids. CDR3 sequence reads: CASSFGGNGYTF. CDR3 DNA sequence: TGTGCCAGCAGCTTCGGCGGAAACGGCTACACCTTC.

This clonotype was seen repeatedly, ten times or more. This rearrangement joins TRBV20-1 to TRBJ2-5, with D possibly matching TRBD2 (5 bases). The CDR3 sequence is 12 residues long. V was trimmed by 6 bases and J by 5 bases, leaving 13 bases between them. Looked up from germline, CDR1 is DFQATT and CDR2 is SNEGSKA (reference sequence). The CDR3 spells CSAINSGETQYF. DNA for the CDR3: TGCAGTGCCATAAACTCGGGGGAGACCCAGTACTTC.

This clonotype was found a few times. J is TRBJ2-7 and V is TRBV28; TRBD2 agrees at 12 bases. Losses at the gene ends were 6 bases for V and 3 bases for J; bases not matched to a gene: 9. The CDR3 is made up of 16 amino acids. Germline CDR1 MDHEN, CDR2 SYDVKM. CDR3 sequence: CASSPLWTSGNYEQYF. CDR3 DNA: TGTGCCAGCAGCCCCCTTTGGACTAGCGGGAACTACGAGCAGTACTTC.

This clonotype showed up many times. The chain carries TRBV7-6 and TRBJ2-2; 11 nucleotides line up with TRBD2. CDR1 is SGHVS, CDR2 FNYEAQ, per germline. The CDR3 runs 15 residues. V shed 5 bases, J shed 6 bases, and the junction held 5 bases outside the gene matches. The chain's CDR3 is CASSPGTSGAGELFF. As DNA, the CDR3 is TGTGCCAGCAGCCCCGGGACTAGCGGCGCCGGGGAGCTGTTTTTT. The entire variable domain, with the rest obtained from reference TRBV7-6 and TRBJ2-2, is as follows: GAGVSQSPRYKVTKRGQDVALRCDPISGHVSLYWYRQALGQGPEFLTYFNYEAQQDKSGLPNDRFSAERPEGSISTLTIQRTEQRDSAMYRCASSPGTSGAGELFFGEGSRLTVL.

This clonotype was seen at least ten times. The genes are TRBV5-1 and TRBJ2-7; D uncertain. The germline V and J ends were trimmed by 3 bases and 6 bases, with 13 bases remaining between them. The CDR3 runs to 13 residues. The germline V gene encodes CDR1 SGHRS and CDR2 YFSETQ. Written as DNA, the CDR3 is TGCGCCAGCAGCTCCGGAAGTGCTATCGAGCAGTACTTC. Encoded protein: CASSSGSAIEQYF. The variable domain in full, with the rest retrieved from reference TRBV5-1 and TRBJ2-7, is KAGVTQTPRYLIKTRGQQVTLSCSPISGHRSVSWYQQTPGQGLQFLFEYFSETQRNKGNFPGRFSGRQFSNSRSEMNVSTLELGDSALYLCASSSGSAIEQYFGPGTRLTVT.